This T cell receptor beta chain emerged from a study of vaccination effects on CD4 cells after COVID-19. Method: immunoSEQ multiplex PCR; TCRdb's copy keeps in-frame clones and lacks some. In the table there are more than 45,000 clones, more than 75% of which are singletons. Remarks on this clone: The antigen is undetermined.

CD4+ T cells specific for antigen were expanded with viral peptide pools by the ViraFEST assay before sequencing. Subsequent to a culture period of less than twelve days, CD4+ T cells were isolated. Sometime from March through December 2020, the person acquired a SARS-CoV-2 infection that PCR confirmed. Peptides at about 10 ug/ml and IL-2 at 10 IU/ml were added to about 2 million PBMC per well. The CDR3 spans 11 residues. The germline CDR1 and CDR2 sequences are SNHLY and FYNNEI. V was cut by 7 bases and J by 1 base, with 4 bases left in between. The receptor comes from a human donor who had a prior SARS-CoV-2 infection. The chain is built from TRBV2 and TRBJ1-1; D ambiguous. The starting material was CD4+ T cells from PBMCs cultured with HIV peptides, obtained before COVID-19 vaccination. The sample's subset: HIV-1 Nef peptide pool negative control/reference culture. DNA of the CDR3: TGTGCCAGCATCCAGAACACTGAAGCTTTCTTT. Translating it yields CASIQNTEAFF.